This is a list of T cell receptor beta chains from one sample in a study of read filtering for tumor transcriptome and immune sequencing. TCRdb reanalysed the reads using MiXCR and keeps one entry per CDR3 protein. The data contain tens of thousands of distinct CDR3 sequences, about 22% of them singletons. Sequencing was carried out using a population of CD138-negative cells sorted from bone marrow. Receptor source: a donor over 35 with multiple myeloma. CDR3s leave out the opening cysteine and the closing phenylalanine or tryptophan. Fields, in order: J gene, V gene, CDR3 protein.

j_call: TRBJ2-2; v_call: TRBV5-6; cdr3_aa: ASSFWQGTNTGELF
j_call: TRBJ2-3; v_call: TRBV20-1; cdr3_aa: SALEPRGTDTQY
j_call: TRBJ1-1; v_call: TRBV30; cdr3_aa: AWRSGAGLNTEAF
j_call: TRBJ1-4; v_call: TRBV29-1; cdr3_aa: SVEGASREKLF
j_call: TRBJ1-1; v_call: TRBV7-2; cdr3_aa: ASSVDRGYTEAF
j_call: TRBJ2-5; v_call: TRBV6-6; cdr3_aa: ASSYREGETQH
j_call: TRBJ2-7; v_call: TRBV7-9; cdr3_aa: ASSRDGVYEQY
j_call: TRBJ1-5; v_call: TRBV20-1; cdr3_aa: SANSDGGGNQPQH
j_call: TRBJ2-3; v_call: TRBV7-2; cdr3_aa: ASSLTSGGADTQY
j_call: TRBJ2-1; v_call: TRBV9; cdr3_aa: ASSPGLATIEQF
j_call: TRBJ2-7; v_call: TRBV3-1; cdr3_aa: ASSRQPGSYEQY
j_call: TRBJ1-1; v_call: TRBV5-1; cdr3_aa: ASSLASHNTEAF
j_call: TRBJ1-1; v_call: TRBV11-2; cdr3_aa: ASSPPGGKAF
j_call: TRBJ1-5; v_call: TRBV20-1; cdr3_aa: SARDRNSNQPQH
j_call: TRBJ2-3; v_call: TRBV20-1; cdr3_aa: SARDARLTDTQY
j_call: TRBJ2-5; v_call: TRBV6-5; cdr3_aa: ASSYSGAETQY
j_call: TRBJ2-2; v_call: TRBV28; cdr3_aa: ASSWGPSPSGELF
j_call: TRBJ2-5; v_call: TRBV7-9; cdr3_aa: ASSSGATGRETQY
j_call: TRBJ2-1; v_call: TRBV7-9; cdr3_aa: ASSPTNEQF
j_call: TRBJ2-3; v_call: TRBV5-1; cdr3_aa: ASSPGQGARFTDTQY
j_call: TRBJ2-3; v_call: TRBV7-9; cdr3_aa: ASSVVGVDTDTQY
j_call: TRBJ1-5; v_call: TRBV6-5; cdr3_aa: ASRPGLYSDQPQH
j_call: TRBJ2-7; v_call: TRBV28; cdr3_aa: ASSSTTYEQY
j_call: TRBJ1-1; v_call: TRBV29-1; cdr3_aa: SVVRQQNNEAF
j_call: TRBJ2-7; v_call: TRBV7-3; cdr3_aa: ASSSQGGGNYEQY
j_call: TRBJ2-5; v_call: TRBV6-1; cdr3_aa: ASSIRRGPQETQY
j_call: TRBJ1-2; v_call: TRBV20-1; cdr3_aa: SARDPVYGYT
j_call: TRBJ2-7; v_call: TRBV5-1; cdr3_aa: ASSFNEAGSYEQY
j_call: TRBJ1-5; v_call: TRBV10-2; cdr3_aa: ASSGNGNQPRH
j_call: TRBJ1-5; v_call: TRBV7-9; cdr3_aa: ASSPGGSQPQH
j_call: TRBJ2-1; v_call: TRBV5-5; cdr3_aa: ASSFSNEEQF
j_call: TRBJ2-5; v_call: TRBV11-3; cdr3_aa: ASSLGLGGRQETQY
j_call: TRBJ2-5; v_call: TRBV7-9; cdr3_aa: ASSLVSEYQETQY
j_call: TRBJ2-3; v_call: TRBV12-3/TRBV12-4; cdr3_aa: ASSLSGGAQDTQY
j_call: TRBJ2-5; v_call: TRBV28; cdr3_aa: ASSKAYGQGRETQY
j_call: TRBJ2-7; v_call: TRBV5-1; cdr3_aa: ASSFSSVGTYEQY
j_call: TRBJ2-7; v_call: TRBV5-6; cdr3_aa: ASSVSGRNYEQY
j_call: TRBJ2-1; v_call: TRBV5-1; cdr3_aa: ASSGGGSYNEQF
j_call: TRBJ2-2; v_call: TRBV5-5; cdr3_aa: ASSFSLAGGSGGELF
j_call: TRBJ2-5; v_call: TRBV20-1; cdr3_aa: STSTGGARKETQY
j_call: TRBJ2-2; v_call: TRBV29-1; cdr3_aa: SVGTVPRGELF
j_call: TRBJ1-4; v_call: TRBV28; cdr3_aa: ASNSGVREKLF
j_call: TRBJ2-5; v_call: TRBV20-1; cdr3_aa: SASISATQY
j_call: TRBJ1-2; v_call: TRBV24-1; cdr3_aa: ATSDSRQGFYGYT
j_call: TRBJ1-2; v_call: TRBV4-1; cdr3_aa: ASSQDGANYGYT
j_call: TRBJ2-3; v_call: TRBV11-2; cdr3_aa: ASSSGLDGDTQY
j_call: TRBJ1-5; v_call: TRBV5-8; cdr3_aa: ASSRDLNSNQPQH
j_call: TRBJ2-7; v_call: TRBV4-1; cdr3_aa: ASSPSGLGGEQY
j_call: TRBJ2-2; v_call: TRBV29-1; cdr3_aa: SVDEQFTGELF